A selection of T cell receptor beta chains follows, all from one sample in a study of blood T cell repertoires in COVID-19. Generated by immunoSEQ multiplex PCR, the TCRdb table keeps only in-frame clones and is missing some. In the table there are 120,000 to 150,000 clones, 70% to 90% of which are singletons. Material: peripheral blood. The source of these receptors is a woman aged 55-70 years with COVID-19, enrolled during active disease. Each CDR3 is given with its conserved first and last residue. Each record gives: J gene, clone size, D gene, V gene, CDR3 DNA, CDR3 protein. A D gene is named only where the DNA matches it firmly. The size of a clone is reported for some rows only, either as once, few or many, or as a class for expanded clones.

J gene: TRBJ1-6; clone size: NA; D gene: NA; V gene: TRBV9; CDR3 DNA: TGTGCCAGCAGTGGGGGGAGCTCCTATAATTCACCCCTCCACTTT; CDR3 protein: CASSGGSSYNSPLHF
J gene: TRBJ2-7; clone size: NA; D gene: NA; V gene: TRBV28; CDR3 DNA: TGTGCCAGCAGTTTAGGGACCGGACTATACTACGAGCAGTACTTC; CDR3 protein: CASSLGTGLYYEQYF
J gene: TRBJ2-7; clone size: NA; D gene: NA; V gene: TRBV7-9; CDR3 DNA: TGTGCCAGCAGCTCTTACTTGGACAGCTACGAGCAGTACTTC; CDR3 protein: CASSSYLDSYEQYF
J gene: TRBJ2-3; clone size: NA; D gene: TRBD2; V gene: TRBV6-5; CDR3 DNA: TGTGCCAGCAGTCACCAAGCGGGGTCCGCAGATACGCAGTATTTT; CDR3 protein: CASSHQAGSADTQYF
J gene: TRBJ1-2; clone size: NA; D gene: NA; V gene: TRBV18; CDR3 DNA: TGTGCCAGCTCACCAGAAGAGTTGAATGGCTACACCTTC; CDR3 protein: CASSPEELNGYTF
J gene: TRBJ2-7; clone size: NA; D gene: NA; V gene: TRBV18; CDR3 DNA: TGTGCCAGCTCACCAGTGCAGGGCCGCTCCTACGAGCAGTACTTC; CDR3 protein: CASSPVQGRSYEQYF
J gene: TRBJ2-1; clone size: NA; D gene: NA; V gene: TRBV9; CDR3 DNA: TGTGCCAGCAGCGCCCCACTTCGAGGAGCAATTGAGGATGAGCAGTTCTTC; CDR3 protein: CASSAPLRGAIEDEQFF
J gene: TRBJ2-2; clone size: NA; D gene: TRBD1; V gene: TRBV24-1; CDR3 DNA: TGTGCCACCAGTGATCAGCAACCGGGACAGGGGAACACCGGGGAGCTGTTTTTT; CDR3 protein: CATSDQQPGQGNTGELFF
J gene: TRBJ2-3; clone size: NA; D gene: NA; V gene: TRBV10-3; CDR3 DNA: TGTGCCATCAGTGAGGGTCTCGGTGCTGTCAGCACAGATACGCAGTATTTT; CDR3 protein: CAISEGLGAVSTDTQYF
J gene: TRBJ1-2; clone size: NA; D gene: NA; V gene: TRBV28; CDR3 DNA: TGTGCCAGCACCACGGGGGAGGGGTACAACTATGGCTACACCTTC; CDR3 protein: CASTTGEGYNYGYTF
J gene: TRBJ1-1; clone size: NA; D gene: NA; V gene: TRBV4-1; CDR3 DNA: TGCGCCAGCAGCCAAGATCGCGACAGTTATATGAACACTGAAGCTTTCTTT; CDR3 protein: CASSQDRDSYMNTEAFF
J gene: TRBJ1-6; clone size: NA; D gene: TRBD1; V gene: TRBV5-1; CDR3 DNA: TGCGCCAGTGGGACAGGGCAAAATTCACCCCTCCACTTT; CDR3 protein: CASGTGQNSPLHF
J gene: TRBJ1-2; clone size: NA; D gene: TRBD1; V gene: TRBV4-1; CDR3 DNA: TGCGCCAGCAGCCAAGGACAGGGCGATGGCTACACCTTC; CDR3 protein: CASSQGQGDGYTF
J gene: TRBJ1-1; clone size: once; D gene: NA; V gene: TRBV14; CDR3 DNA: TGTGCCAGCAGCCAAGAGTTGGGATTGGGGCCTATGAACACTGAAGCTTTCTTT; CDR3 protein: CASSQELGLGPMNTEAFF
J gene: TRBJ2-3; clone size: NA; D gene: NA; V gene: TRBV10-3; CDR3 DNA: TGTGCCATCAGTGAGCCAGGGGACACAGATACGCAGTATTTT; CDR3 protein: CAISEPGDTDTQYF
J gene: TRBJ2-7; clone size: few; D gene: TRBD2; V gene: TRBV5-1; CDR3 DNA: TGCGCCAGCAGCTTAATTGGCGGGGGGCAATCCTACGAGCAGTACTTC; CDR3 protein: CASSLIGGGQSYEQYF
J gene: TRBJ1-2; clone size: NA; D gene: NA; V gene: TRBV3-1/TRBV3-2; CDR3 DNA: TGTGCCAGCAGCCAAGATCTAGATGGGGGCAACTATGGCTACACCTTC; CDR3 protein: CASSQDLDGGNYGYTF
J gene: TRBJ2-1; clone size: NA; D gene: NA; V gene: TRBV7-9; CDR3 DNA: TGTGCCAGCAGTTATCTGGGGAAGGGGTCCGCCTACAATGAGCAGTTCTTC; CDR3 protein: CASSYLGKGSAYNEQFF
J gene: TRBJ2-3; clone size: NA; D gene: TRBD2; V gene: TRBV5-1; CDR3 DNA: TGCGCCAGCAGCTTGGCGACTAGCGGGGGGCCGATAGACCCCCGAGCGCAGTATTTT; CDR3 protein: CASSLATSGGPIDPRAQYF
J gene: TRBJ1-2; clone size: NA; D gene: NA; V gene: TRBV6-1; CDR3 DNA: TGTGCCAGCAGTGAAGGGGTGGGCGGGAACTATGGCTACACCTTC; CDR3 protein: CASSEGVGGNYGYTF
J gene: TRBJ2-2; clone size: many; D gene: TRBD1; V gene: TRBV10-3; CDR3 DNA: TGTGCCAGCGGGACAGGGGAGAACACCGGGGAGCTGTTTTTT; CDR3 protein: CASGTGENTGELFF